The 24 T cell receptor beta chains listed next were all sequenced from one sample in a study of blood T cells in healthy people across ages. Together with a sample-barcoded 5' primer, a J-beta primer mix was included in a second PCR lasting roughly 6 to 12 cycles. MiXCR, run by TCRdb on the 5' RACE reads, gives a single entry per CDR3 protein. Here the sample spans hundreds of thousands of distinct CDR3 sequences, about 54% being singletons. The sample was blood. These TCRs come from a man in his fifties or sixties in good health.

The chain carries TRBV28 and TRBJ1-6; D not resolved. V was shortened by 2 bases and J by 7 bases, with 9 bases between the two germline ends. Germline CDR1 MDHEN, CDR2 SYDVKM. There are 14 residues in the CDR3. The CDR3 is CASSLPRTNSPLHF. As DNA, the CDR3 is TGTGCCAGCAGTTTACCCAGGACCAATTCACCCCTCCACTTT.

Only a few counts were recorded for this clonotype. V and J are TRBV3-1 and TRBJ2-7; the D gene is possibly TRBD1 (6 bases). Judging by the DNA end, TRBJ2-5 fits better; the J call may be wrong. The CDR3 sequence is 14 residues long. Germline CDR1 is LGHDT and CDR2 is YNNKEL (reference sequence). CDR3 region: CASSQEPGVETQYF. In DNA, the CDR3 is TGTGCCAGCAGCCAAGAGCCAGGGGTAGAGACCCAGTACTTC.

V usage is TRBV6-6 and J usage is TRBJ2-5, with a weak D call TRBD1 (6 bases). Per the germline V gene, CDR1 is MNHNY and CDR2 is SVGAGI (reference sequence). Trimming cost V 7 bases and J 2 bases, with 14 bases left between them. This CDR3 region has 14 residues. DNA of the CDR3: TGTGCCAGCACACAGGGTTCGGGTCAAGAGACCCAGTACTTC. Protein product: CASTQGSGQETQYF.

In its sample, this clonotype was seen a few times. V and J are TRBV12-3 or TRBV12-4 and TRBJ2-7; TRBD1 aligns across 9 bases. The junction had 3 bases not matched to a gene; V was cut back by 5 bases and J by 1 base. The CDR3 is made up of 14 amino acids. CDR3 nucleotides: TGTGCCAGCAGTCGCGGGACAGGGTCCTACGAGCAGTACTTC. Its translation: CASSRGTGSYEQYF.

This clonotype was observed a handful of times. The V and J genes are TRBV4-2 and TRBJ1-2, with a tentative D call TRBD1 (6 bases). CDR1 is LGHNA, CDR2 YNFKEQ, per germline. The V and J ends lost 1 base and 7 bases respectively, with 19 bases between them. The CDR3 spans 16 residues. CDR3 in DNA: TGTGCCAGCAGCCAAGGCGGACAGACTCTCGAGGGTGGCTACACCTTC. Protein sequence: CASSQGGQTLEGGYTF.

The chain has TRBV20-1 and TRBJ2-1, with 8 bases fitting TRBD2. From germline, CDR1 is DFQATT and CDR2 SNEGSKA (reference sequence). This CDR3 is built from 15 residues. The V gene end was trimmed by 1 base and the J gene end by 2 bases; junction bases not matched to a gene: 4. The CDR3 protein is CSARAGGSTYNEQFF. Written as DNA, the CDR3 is TGCAGTGCTAGAGCGGGGGGGTCAACCTACAATGAGCAGTTCTTC.

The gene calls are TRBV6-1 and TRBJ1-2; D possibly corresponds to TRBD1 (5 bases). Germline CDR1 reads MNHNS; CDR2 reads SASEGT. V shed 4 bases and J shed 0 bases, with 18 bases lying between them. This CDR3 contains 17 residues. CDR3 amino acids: CASSAQAGIDANYGYTF. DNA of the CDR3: TGTGCCAGCAGTGCCCAAGCAGGGATTGATGCTAACTATGGCTACACCTTC.

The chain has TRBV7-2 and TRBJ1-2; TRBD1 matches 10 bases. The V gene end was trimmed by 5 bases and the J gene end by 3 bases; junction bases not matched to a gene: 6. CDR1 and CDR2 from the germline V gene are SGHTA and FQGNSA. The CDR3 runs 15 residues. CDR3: CASSRGQGWDYGYTF. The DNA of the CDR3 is TGTGCCAGCAGCCGGGGACAGGGGTGGGACTATGGCTACACCTTC.

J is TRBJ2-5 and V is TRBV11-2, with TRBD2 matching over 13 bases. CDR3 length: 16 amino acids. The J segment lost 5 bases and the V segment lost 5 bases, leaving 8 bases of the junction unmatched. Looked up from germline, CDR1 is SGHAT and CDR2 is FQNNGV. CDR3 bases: TGTGCCAGCAGCCCAACTAGCGGGGGGGCCTGGGAGACCCAGTACTTC. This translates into CASSPTSGGAWETQYF. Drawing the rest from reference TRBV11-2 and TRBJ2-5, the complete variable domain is EAGVAQSPRYKIIEKRQSVAFWCNPISGHATLYWYQQILGQGPKLLIQFQNNGVVDDSQLPKDRFSAERLKGVDSTLKIQPAKLEDSAVYLCASSPTSGGAWETQYFGPGTRLLVL.

CDR3 protein: CASTRPRREQFF. The CDR3 coding sequence is TGTGCCAGCACCAGACCACGGCGTGAGCAGTTCTTC. J is TRBJ2-1 and V is TRBV2; D unresolved. The CDR3 extends over 12 amino acids. The V end lost 7 bases, the J end lost 9 bases, and 13 bases lay between the germline ends. Germline V lookup: CDR1 SNHLY, CDR2 FYNNEI. Full variable domain (outside the CDR3, taken from reference TRBV2 and TRBJ2-1): EPEVTQTPSHQVTQMGQEVILRCVPISNHLYFYWYRQILGQKVEFLVSFYNNEISEKSEIFDDQFSVERPDGSNFTLKIRSTKLEDSAMYFCASTRPRREQFFGPGTRLTVL.

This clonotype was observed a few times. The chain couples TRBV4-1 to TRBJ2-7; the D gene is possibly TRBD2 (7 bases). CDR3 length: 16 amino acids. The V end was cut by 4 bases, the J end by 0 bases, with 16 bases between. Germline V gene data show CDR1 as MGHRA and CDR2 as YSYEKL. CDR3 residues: CASSRLLGGPSYEQYF. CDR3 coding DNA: TGCGCCAGCAGCCGCCTTCTCGGGGGGCCCTCCTACGAGCAGTACTTC.

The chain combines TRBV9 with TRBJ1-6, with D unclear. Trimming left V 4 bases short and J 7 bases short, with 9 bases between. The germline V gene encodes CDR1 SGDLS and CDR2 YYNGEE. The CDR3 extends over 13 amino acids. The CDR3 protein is CASSPTLNSPLHF. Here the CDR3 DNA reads TGTGCCAGCAGCCCTACCCTCAATTCACCCCTCCACTTT. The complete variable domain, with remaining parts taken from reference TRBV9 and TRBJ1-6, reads DSGVTQTPKHLITATGQRVTLRCSPRSGDLSVYWYQQSLDQGLQFLIQYYNGEERAKGNILERFSAQQFPDLHSELNLSSLELGDSALYFCASSPTLNSPLHFGNGTRLTVT.

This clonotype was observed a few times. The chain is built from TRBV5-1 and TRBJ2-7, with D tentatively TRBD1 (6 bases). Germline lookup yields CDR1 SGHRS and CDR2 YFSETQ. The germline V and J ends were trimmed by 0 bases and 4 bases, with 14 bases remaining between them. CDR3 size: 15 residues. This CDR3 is CASSLANGRGYEQYF. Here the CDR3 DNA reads TGCGCCAGCAGCTTGGCCAATGGCAGGGGATACGAGCAGTACTTC.

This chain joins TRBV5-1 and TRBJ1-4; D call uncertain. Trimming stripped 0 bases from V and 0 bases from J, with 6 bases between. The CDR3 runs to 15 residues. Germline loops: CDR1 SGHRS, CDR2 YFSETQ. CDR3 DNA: TGCGCCAGCAGCTTGGCCCCCGCAACTAATGAAAAACTGTTTTTT. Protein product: CASSLAPATNEKLFF.

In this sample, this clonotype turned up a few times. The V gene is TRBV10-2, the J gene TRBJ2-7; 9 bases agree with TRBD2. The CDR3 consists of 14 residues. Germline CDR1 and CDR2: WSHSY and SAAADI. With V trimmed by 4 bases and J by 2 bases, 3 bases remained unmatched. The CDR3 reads CASSGTSVTYEQYF. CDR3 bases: TGCGCCAGCAGTGGGACTAGCGTTACCTACGAGCAGTACTTC.

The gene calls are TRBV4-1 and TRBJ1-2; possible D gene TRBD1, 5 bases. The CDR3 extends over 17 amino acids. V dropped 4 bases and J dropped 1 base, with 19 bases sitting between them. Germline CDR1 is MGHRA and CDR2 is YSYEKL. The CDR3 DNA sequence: TGCGCCAGCAGCCCCCGGGGCCAGACGACAGATAACTATGGCTACACCTTC. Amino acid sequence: CASSPRGQTTDNYGYTF.

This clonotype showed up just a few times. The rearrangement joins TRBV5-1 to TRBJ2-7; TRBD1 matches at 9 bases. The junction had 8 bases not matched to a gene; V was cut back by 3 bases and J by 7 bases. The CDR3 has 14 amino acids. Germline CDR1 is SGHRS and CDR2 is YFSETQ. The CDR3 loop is CASSSTGGEFEQYF. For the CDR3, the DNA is TGCGCCAGCAGCTCGACAGGGGGGGAGTTTGAGCAGTACTTC.

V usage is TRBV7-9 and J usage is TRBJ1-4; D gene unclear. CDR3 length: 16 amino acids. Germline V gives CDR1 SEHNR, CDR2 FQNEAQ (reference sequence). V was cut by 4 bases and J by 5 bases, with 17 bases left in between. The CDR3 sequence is CASSSASGEWNEKLFF. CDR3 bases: TGTGCCAGCAGCTCCGCATCGGGCGAGTGGAATGAAAAACTGTTTTTT. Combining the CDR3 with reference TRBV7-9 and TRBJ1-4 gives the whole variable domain DTGVSQNPRHKITKRGQNVTFRCDPISEHNRLYWYRQTLGQGPEFLTYFQNEAQLEKSRLLSDRFSAERPKGSFSTLEIQRTEQGDSAMYLCASSSASGEWNEKLFFGSGTQLSVL.

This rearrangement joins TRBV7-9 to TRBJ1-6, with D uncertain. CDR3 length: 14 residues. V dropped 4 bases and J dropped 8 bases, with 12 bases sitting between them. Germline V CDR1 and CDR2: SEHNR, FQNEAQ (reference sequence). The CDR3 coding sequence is TGTGCCAGCAGCTCAACCCTCCTGGATTCACCCCTCCACTTT. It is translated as CASSSTLLDSPLHF.

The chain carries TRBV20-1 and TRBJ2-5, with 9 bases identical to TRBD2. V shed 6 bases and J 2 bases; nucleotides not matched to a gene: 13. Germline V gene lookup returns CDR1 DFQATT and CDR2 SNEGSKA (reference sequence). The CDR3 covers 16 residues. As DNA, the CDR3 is TGCAGTGCAAGCAGGGCGGGGGGGCCTTTTCAAGAGACCCAGTACTTC. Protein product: CSASRAGGPFQETQYF.

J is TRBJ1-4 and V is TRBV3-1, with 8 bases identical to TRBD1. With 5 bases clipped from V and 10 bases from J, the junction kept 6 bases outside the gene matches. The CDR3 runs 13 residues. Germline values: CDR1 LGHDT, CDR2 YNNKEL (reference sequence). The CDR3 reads CASSDRGGGKLFF. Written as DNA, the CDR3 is TGTGCCAGCAGCGACAGGGGTGGGGGAAAACTGTTTTTT. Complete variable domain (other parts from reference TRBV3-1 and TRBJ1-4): DTAVSQTPKYLVTQMGNDKSIKCEQNLGHDTMYWYKQDSKKFLKIMFSYNNKELIINETVPNRFSPKSPDKAHLNLHINSLELGDSAVYFCASSDRGGGKLFFGSGTQLSVL.

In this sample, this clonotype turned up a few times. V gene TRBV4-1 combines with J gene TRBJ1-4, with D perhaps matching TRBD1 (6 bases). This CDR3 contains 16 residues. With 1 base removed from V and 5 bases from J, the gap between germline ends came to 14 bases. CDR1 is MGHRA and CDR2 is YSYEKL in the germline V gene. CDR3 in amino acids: CASSQAQQGPNEKLFF. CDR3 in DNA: TGCGCCAGCAGCCAAGCCCAACAGGGCCCGAATGAAAAACTGTTTTTT.

CDR3 sequence: CASSQRSSPYEQYF. CDR3 bases: TGTGCCAGCAGCCAAAGATCCTCCCCCTACGAGCAGTACTTC. The gene calls are TRBV3-1 and TRBJ2-4; the D is unclear. The last part of the DNA fits TRBJ2-7 better; the J call may be wrong. The V gene's germline CDR1 is LGHDT and CDR2 YNNKEL (reference sequence). The CDR3 is 14 residues long.

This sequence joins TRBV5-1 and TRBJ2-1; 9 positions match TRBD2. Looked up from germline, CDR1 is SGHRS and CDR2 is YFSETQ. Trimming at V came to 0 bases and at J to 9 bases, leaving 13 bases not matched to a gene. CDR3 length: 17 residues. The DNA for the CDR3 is TGCGCCAGCAGCTTGGCTTTGCTGAGCGGGGGGTTAGGTGAGCAGTTCTTC. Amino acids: CASSLALLSGGLGEQFF.